The source of this TCR beta chain is a study of early T cells in non-severe SARS-CoV-2 infection. Overall study context: Chains were not paired, and sequencing was done on bulk RNA from unsorted whole blood.

Unique molecular identifiers tagged individual cDNA molecules. TCRdb recomputed calls from the 5' RACE reads with MiXCR, one row per CDR3 protein. Of just under 45,000 distinct CDR3 sequences listed, about 11% were seen once; the top ten hold roughly 10%. This CDR3 comprises 15 residues. V gave up 0 bases and J gave up 6 bases, with 12 bases separating them. The germline CDR1 and CDR2 sequences are SGHDT and YYEEEE. This clonotype was detected only a few times. Antigen: not known. General study points: VDJdb matching, biased toward anti-spike CD8 responses, missed private and CD4 specificities.

The TCR was taken from an adult who was a healthcare worker with PCR-confirmed SARS-CoV-2 infection or an uninfected control (not recorded which). J is TRBJ1-4 and V is TRBV5-6, with D possibly TRBD1 on 6 matching bases. Sequenced: whole blood. The CDR3 is CASSLGAAGDEKLFF. The CDR3 region has the DNA TGTGCCAGCAGCTTGGGCGCGGCAGGGGATGAAAAACTGTTTTTT.